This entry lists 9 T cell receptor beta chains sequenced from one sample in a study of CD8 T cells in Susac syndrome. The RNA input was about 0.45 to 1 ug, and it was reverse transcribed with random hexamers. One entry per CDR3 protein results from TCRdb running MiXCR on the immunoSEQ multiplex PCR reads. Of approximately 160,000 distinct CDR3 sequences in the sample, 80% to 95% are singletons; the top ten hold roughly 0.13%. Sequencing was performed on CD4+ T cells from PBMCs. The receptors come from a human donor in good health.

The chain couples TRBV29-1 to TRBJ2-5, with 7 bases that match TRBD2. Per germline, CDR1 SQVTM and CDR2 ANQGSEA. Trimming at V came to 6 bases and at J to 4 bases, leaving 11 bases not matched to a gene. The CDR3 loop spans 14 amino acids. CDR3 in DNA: TGCAGCGTAGCCGGGCGGGGGATAGGAGAGACCCAGTACTTC. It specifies CSVAGRGIGETQYF.

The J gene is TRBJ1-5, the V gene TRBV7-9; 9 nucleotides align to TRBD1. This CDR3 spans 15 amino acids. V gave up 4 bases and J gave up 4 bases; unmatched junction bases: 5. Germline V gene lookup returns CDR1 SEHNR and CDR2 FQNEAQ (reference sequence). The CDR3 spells CASSYTGGANQPQHF. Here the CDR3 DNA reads TGTGCCAGCAGCTACACAGGGGGCGCAAATCAGCCCCAGCATTTT.

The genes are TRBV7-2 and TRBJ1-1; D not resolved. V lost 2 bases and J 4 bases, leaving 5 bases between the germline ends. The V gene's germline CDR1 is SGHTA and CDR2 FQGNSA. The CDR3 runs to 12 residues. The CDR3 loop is CASSLLSTEAFF. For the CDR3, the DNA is TGTGCCAGCAGCTTATTGAGCACTGAAGCTTTCTTT.

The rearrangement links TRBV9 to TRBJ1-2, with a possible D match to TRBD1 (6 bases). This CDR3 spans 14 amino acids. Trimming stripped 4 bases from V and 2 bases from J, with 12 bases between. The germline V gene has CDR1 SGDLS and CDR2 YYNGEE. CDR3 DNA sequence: TGTGCCAGCAGCCTTTACACAGGGAACTATGGCTACACCTTC. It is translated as CASSLYTGNYGYTF.

Here the CDR3 DNA reads TGTGCCAGCAGCTTAGGTTGGGGACAGAACTACGAGCAGTACTTC. This encodes CASSLGWGQNYEQYF. The chain has TRBV7-2 and TRBJ2-7, with 7 bases fitting TRBD1. Trimming at V came to 1 base and at J to 3 bases, leaving 6 bases not matched to a gene. The CDR3 length is 15 residues. The germline CDR1 and CDR2 sequences are SGHTA and FQGNSA.

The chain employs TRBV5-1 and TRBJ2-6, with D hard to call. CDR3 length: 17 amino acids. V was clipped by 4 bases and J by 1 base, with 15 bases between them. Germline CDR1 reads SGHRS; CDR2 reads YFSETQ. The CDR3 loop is CASSPSVLGSGANVLTF. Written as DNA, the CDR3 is TGCGCCAGCAGCCCGTCCGTCCTAGGGTCTGGGGCCAACGTCCTGACTTTC.

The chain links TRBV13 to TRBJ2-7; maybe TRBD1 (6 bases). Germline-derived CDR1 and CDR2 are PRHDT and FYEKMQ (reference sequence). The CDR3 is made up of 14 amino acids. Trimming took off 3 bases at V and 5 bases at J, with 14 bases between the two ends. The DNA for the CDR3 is TGTGCCAGCAGCTTCCCACAGGGTATCGACGAGCAGTACTTC. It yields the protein CASSFPQGIDEQYF.

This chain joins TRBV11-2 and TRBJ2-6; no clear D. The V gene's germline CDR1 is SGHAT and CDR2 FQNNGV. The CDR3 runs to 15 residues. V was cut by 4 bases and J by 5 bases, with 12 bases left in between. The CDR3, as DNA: TGTGCCAGCAGCTCCCTTAGAGCCCGGGCCAACGTCCTGACTTTC. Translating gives CASSSLRARANVLTF.

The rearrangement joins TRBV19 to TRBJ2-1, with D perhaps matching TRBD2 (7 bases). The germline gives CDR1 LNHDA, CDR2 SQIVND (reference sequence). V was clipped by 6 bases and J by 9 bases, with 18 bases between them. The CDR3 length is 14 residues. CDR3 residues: CASSYLSGEGEQFF. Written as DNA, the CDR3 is TGTGCCAGTAGCTACCTCTCAGGGGAGGGTGAGCAGTTCTTC.